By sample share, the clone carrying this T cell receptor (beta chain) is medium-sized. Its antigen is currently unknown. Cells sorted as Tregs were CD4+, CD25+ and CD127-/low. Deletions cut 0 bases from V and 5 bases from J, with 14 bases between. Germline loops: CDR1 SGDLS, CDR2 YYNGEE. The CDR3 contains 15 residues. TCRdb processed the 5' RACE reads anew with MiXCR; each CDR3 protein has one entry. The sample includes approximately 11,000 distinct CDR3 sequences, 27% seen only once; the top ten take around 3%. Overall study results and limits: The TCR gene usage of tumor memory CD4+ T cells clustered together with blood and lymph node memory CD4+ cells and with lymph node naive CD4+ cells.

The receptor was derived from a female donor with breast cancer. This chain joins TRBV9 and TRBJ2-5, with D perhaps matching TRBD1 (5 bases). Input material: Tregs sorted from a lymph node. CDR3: CASSVGGRAGETQYF. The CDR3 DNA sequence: TGTGCCAGCAGCGTAGGAGGCAGGGCAGGGGAGACCCAGTACTTC.